The rows below give T cell receptor beta chains drawn from one sample of a study of shared T cell receptors in the human thymus. Here immunoSEQ multiplex PCR was the method, and the copy in TCRdb shows in-frame clones only, minus some. The data contain about 380,000 clones, about 95% of them singletons. Input material: thymocytes. All receptors derive from a human donor. CDR3s include the opening cysteine and the closing phenylalanine or tryptophan. A D gene is named only where the DNA matches it firmly.

DNA: TGTGCCAGCAGCTTAGGCTTCCCGAGCTCTGGGGCCAACGTCCTGACTTTC
CDR3: CASSLGFPSSGANVLTF
J: TRBJ2-6
V: TRBV7-3
D: -
length: 17

DNA: TGCAGCTGCACCTACGAGCAGTACTTC
CDR3: CSCTYEQYF
J: TRBJ2-7
V: TRBV29-1
D: -
length: 9

DNA: TGTGCCAGCAGCCATCCGGGGGGCAGTTTCAATCAGCCCCAGCATTTT
CDR3: CASSHPGGSFNQPQHF
J: TRBJ1-5
V: TRBV13
D: -
length: 16

DNA: TGTGCCAGCAGCCAAGTCGTGGGGAGGGGCCCGAACACCGGGGAGCTGTTTTTT
CDR3: CASSQVVGRGPNTGELFF
J: TRBJ2-2
V: TRBV14
D: TRBD2
length: 18

DNA: TGTGCCAGCAGTCCAAGACGGTTTCCCTACGAGCAGTACTTC
CDR3: CASSPRRFPYEQYF
J: TRBJ2-7
V: TRBV28
D: -
length: 14

DNA: TGCGCCAGCAGCCAAGCCCTAGCGGGTTCGAACACCGGGGAGCTGTTTTTT
CDR3: CASSQALAGSNTGELFF
J: TRBJ2-2
V: TRBV4-1
D: TRBD2
length: 17

DNA: TGTGCCAGCAGTCCCCAAGCCAGGGGAAGTCTCGGCAATCAGCCCCAGCATTTT
CDR3: CASSPQARGSLGNQPQHF
J: TRBJ1-5
V: TRBV27
D: -
length: 18

DNA: TGTGCCAGCAGCTTAGATCAGGTGTCTCCCGGGACAGGGTCCGGTCAGCCCCAGCATTTT
CDR3: CASSLDQVSPGTGSGQPQHF
J: TRBJ1-5
V: TRBV11-2
D: TRBD1
length: 20

DNA: TGTGCCAGCAGCGTAGCTGGGGAGGGGGGCTACGAGCAGTACTTC
CDR3: CASSVAGEGGYEQYF
J: TRBJ2-7
V: TRBV9
D: -
length: 15

DNA: TGCAGCGCAGGGCGTTCCCACTTGTCGGAAGCTTTCTTT
CDR3: CSAGRSHLSEAFF
J: TRBJ1-1
V: TRBV29-1
D: -
length: 13

DNA: TGCAGCGTTGCGGGAGTCAGGGGACGGTTCTATGGCTACACCTTC
CDR3: CSVAGVRGRFYGYTF
J: TRBJ1-2
V: TRBV29-1
D: -
length: 15

DNA: TGTGCCAGCAGCTCGGACTTCCGAGAGACCCAGTACTTC
CDR3: CASSSDFRETQYF
J: TRBJ2-5
V: TRBV5-6
D: -
length: 13

DNA: TGTGCCATCAGTGAGTTGGCGGTCCGGGGCTACACCTTC
CDR3: CAISELAVRGYTF
J: TRBJ1-2
V: TRBV10-3
D: -
length: 13